Shown below are 25 T cell receptor beta chains from a single sample sequenced in a study of regulatory T cells in long-lasting Graves disease. Arm-PCR of CDR3 regions with iRepertoire HTBI primers generated TCR beta libraries. One entry per CDR3 protein results from TCRdb running MiXCR on the multiplex PCR reads. The sample lists about 400,000 distinct CDR3 sequences; 15% to 17% were seen once. Time point meaning: newly diagnosed GD, antithyroid drugs for less than 3 months. With RNA extracted from PBMCs as input, the TCR library was made. This material consisted of peripheral blood mononuclear cells (PBMCs), taken at new diagnosis, from a patient treated with antithyroid drugs. These receptor sequences come from a female donor with Graves disease.

This clonotype was detected ten times or more. The junction differs from germline at one of its ends, possibly a read error. This CDR3 is CASRQGTGRPGANVLTF. CDR3 nucleotide sequence: TGTGCCAGCAGACAAGGGACAGGGAGACCTGGGGCCAACGTCCTGACTTTC. V usage is TRBV3-1 and J usage is TRBJ2-6; 9 positions match TRBD1. Germline CDR1 and CDR2: LGHDT and YNNKEL (reference sequence). CDR3 length: 17 residues.

This clonotype was detected many times. The gene calls are TRBV2 and TRBJ2-5, with TRBD2 matching over 10 bases. The trim removed 6 bases at V and 3 bases at J, leaving 7 bases unmatched. The CDR3 totals 15 residues. The germline V gene encodes CDR1 SNHLY and CDR2 FYNNEI. CDR3 nucleotide sequence: TGTGCCAGCAGGAAGGGACTAGCGTTCAAAGAGACCCAGTACTTC. Translated: CASRKGLAFKETQYF.

Comments on this clonotype: Given a far larger clone just one base away, this is likely a sequencing read error. This chain uses TRBV6-2 or TRBV6-3 with TRBJ2-5, with 11 bases lining up with TRBD2. The J call may be wrong; the DNA end is better matched by TRBJ2-1. The length of the CDR3 is 16 residues. Per the germline V gene, CDR1 is MNHEY and CDR2 is SVGEGT. CDR3 protein: CANSELAGAGVPEQFF. In DNA, the CDR3 is TGTGCCAACAGTGAACTAGCGGGGGCCGGGGTTCCTGAGCAGTTCTTC.

This clonotype came up a few times. The CDR3 DNA follows: TGTGCCAGCAGCCCCGGGGGCTTCTATGGCTACACCTTC. The encoded protein is CASSPGGFYGYTF. This rearrangement joins TRBV14 to TRBJ1-2; possible D gene TRBD1, 6 bases. CDR3 length: 13 residues. Germline CDR1 is SGHDN and CDR2 is FVKESK. The ends were cut back, 4 bases at V and 4 bases at J, with 10 bases in the middle.

This clonotype was counted at least ten times. The rearrangement joins TRBV7-9 to TRBJ1-1; D not certain. The CDR3 is made up of 13 amino acids. Germline V gene lookup returns CDR1 SEHNR and CDR2 FQNEAQ (reference sequence). V was trimmed by 5 bases and J by 6 bases, leaving 13 bases between them. This chain's CDR3 is CASSPPGDAEAFF. CDR3 nucleotides: TGTGCCAGCAGCCCCCCGGGCGACGCTGAAGCTTTCTTT.

Ten or more counts support this clonotype. The V call is TRBV7-8, the J call TRBJ2-5; 7 nucleotides agree with TRBD1. CDR1 is SGHVS and CDR2 is FQNEAQ in the germline V gene. The junction had 6 bases not matched to a gene; V was cut back by 4 bases and J by 1 base. The CDR3 runs 15 residues. The CDR3 loop is CASSSYRGIQETQYF. The CDR3 DNA reads TGTGCCAGCAGCTCCTACAGGGGAATCCAAGAGACCCAGTACTTC.

There are many counts of this clonotype. This rearrangement joins TRBV5-5 to TRBJ1-2; tentative D call: TRBD1 (5 bases). Germline CDR1 reads SGHKS; CDR2 reads YYEKEE (reference sequence). The V and J ends lost 1 base and 6 bases respectively, with 7 bases between them. This CDR3 comprises 12 residues. CDR3 sequence reads: CASSLMGDGYTF. The CDR3 region has the DNA TGTGCCAGCAGCTTGATGGGGGATGGCTACACCTTC.

This clonotype was observed at least ten times. This chain joins TRBV3-1 and TRBJ1-2; D is unresolved. Germline CDR1 LGHDT, CDR2 YNNKEL (reference sequence). V dropped 1 base and J dropped 4 bases, with 13 bases sitting between them. This CDR3 spans 15 amino acids. CDR3 DNA: TGTGCCAGCAGCCAAGGTGTACCGCTGGTCTATGGCTACACCTTC. Its protein is CASSQGVPLVYGYTF.

In this sample, this clonotype turned up many times. This chain links TRBV7-6 with TRBJ1-1; maybe TRBD1 (5 bases). The ends were cut back, 5 bases at V and 1 base at J, with 11 bases in the middle. Germline CDR1 and CDR2: SGHVS and FNYEAQ. The length of the CDR3 is 14 residues. The CDR3 region is CASSTGGGNTEAFF. Written as DNA, the CDR3 is TGTGCCAGCAGCACAGGTGGGGGGAACACTGAAGCTTTCTTT.

There are many counts of this clonotype. This chain joins TRBV9 and TRBJ2-3; D is uncertain. V was trimmed by 10 bases and J by 2 bases, leaving 8 bases between them. This CDR3 is 11 amino acids long. CDR1 and CDR2 from the germline V gene are SGDLS and YYNGEE. The CDR3 sequence: CAVRSTDTQYF. The CDR3 region has the DNA TGTGCCGTAAGGTCCACAGATACGCAGTATTTT.

At least ten counts were recorded for this clonotype. The rearrangement joins TRBV4-1 to TRBJ1-3; D possibly corresponds to TRBD1 (6 bases). The ends were cut back, 1 base at V and 4 bases at J, with 14 bases in the middle. This CDR3 contains 16 residues. The germline V gene encodes CDR1 MGHRA and CDR2 YSYEKL. CDR3 coding DNA: TGCGCCAGCAGCCAAGTCAGTCAGGGGATCGGAAACACCATATATTTT. Its protein product is CASSQVSQGIGNTIYF.

This clonotype came up many times. The genes are TRBV29-1 and TRBJ2-5, with 11 positions matching TRBD1. Germline lookup yields CDR1 SQVTM and CDR2 ANQGSEA. The CDR3 spans 13 residues. Germline trimming cut 7 bases from V and 5 bases from J; bases unmatched to any gene: 6. As DNA, the CDR3 is TGCAGCGCCATCCGGGACAGGGGGGAGACCCAGTACTTC. It translates to CSAIRDRGETQYF. Using reference TRBV29-1 and TRBJ2-5 for the parts outside the CDR3, the full variable domain is SAVISQKPSRDICQRGTSLTIQCQVDSQVTMMFWYRQQPGQSLTLIATANQGSEATYESGFVIDKFPISRPNLTFSTLTVSNMSPEDSSIYLCSAIRDRGETQYFGPGTRLLVL.

The chain has TRBV9 and TRBJ1-1; TRBD1 agrees at 8 bases. Losses at the gene ends were 4 bases for V and 2 bases for J; bases not matched to a gene: 4. CDR3 length: 14 amino acids. The germline V gene encodes CDR1 SGDLS and CDR2 YYNGEE. CDR3 coding DNA: TGTGCCAGCAGCTCGGGACAGGTAAACACTGAAGCTTTCTTT. Protein: CASSSGQVNTEAFF.

The table lists this clonotype with many counts. CDR3 region: CASNTAGSTYEQYF. The CDR3 bases are TGTGCCAGCAATACGGCGGGATCCACCTACGAGCAGTACTTC. V is TRBV28 and J is TRBJ2-7, with a possible D match to TRBD2 (6 bases). The CDR3 is 14 residues long. Germline assignment: CDR1 MDHEN and CDR2 SYDVKM. V was trimmed by 7 bases and J by 2 bases, leaving 15 bases between them.

This clonotype was detected ten times or more. The J gene is TRBJ1-4, the V gene TRBV11-2, with D tentatively TRBD1 (6 bases). The CDR3 loop spans 15 amino acids. V was pared by 5 bases and J by 10 bases, with 20 bases between. Germline V gives CDR1 SGHAT, CDR2 FQNNGV. The CDR3 region is CASSPGAQHRAKLFF. The CDR3 nucleotides are TGTGCCAGCAGCCCAGGCGCACAACACAGGGCAAAACTGTTTTTT. The full variable domain, with the rest looked up from reference TRBV11-2 and TRBJ1-4, is EAGVAQSPRYKIIEKRQSVAFWCNPISGHATLYWYQQILGQGPKLLIQFQNNGVVDDSQLPKDRFSAERLKGVDSTLKIQPAKLEDSAVYLCASSPGAQHRAKLFFGSGTQLSVL.

The chain combines TRBV27 with TRBJ2-3; D tentatively reads TRBD1 or TRBD2 (5 bases each). The V gene's germline CDR1 is MNHEY and CDR2 SMNVEV (reference sequence). Deletions cut 7 bases from V and 4 bases from J, with 18 bases between. This CDR3 is built from 15 residues. CDR3 in amino acids: CASNPRGRNPDTQYF. The DNA for the CDR3 is TGTGCCAGCAACCCACGGGGCCGGAATCCAGATACGCAGTATTTT.

V gene TRBV13 combines with J gene TRBJ1-1; the D is unclear. This CDR3 is built from 14 residues. CDR1 is PRHDT, CDR2 FYEKMQ, per germline (reference sequence). Deletions cut 0 bases from V and 6 bases from J, with 11 bases between. DNA for the CDR3: TGTGCCAGCAGCTTAGGTGCTGGCGGGGCTGAAGCTTTCTTT. Translation: CASSLGAGGAEAFF.

With respect to this clonotype: Possible read error: a much larger clone is one base away. This rearrangement joins TRBV7-9 to TRBJ2-7; 7 nucleotides line up with TRBD2. The CDR3 spans 13 residues. The V and J ends lost 7 bases and 7 bases, in that order; junction bases with no gene match: 10. Germline V gives CDR1 SEHNR, CDR2 FQNEAQ (reference sequence). The CDR3 coding sequence is TGTGCCAGCAAATGGGGAGGAGCGGGGGAGCAGTACTTC. It yields the protein CASKWGGAGEQYF.

The J gene is TRBJ1-5, the V gene TRBV6-2 or TRBV6-3; the D is unclear. CDR3 size: 14 residues. The germline CDR1 and CDR2 sequences are MNHEY and SVGEGT. With 2 bases removed from V and 1 base from J, the gap between germline ends came to 6 bases. CDR3 amino acids: CASSYRQSNQPQHF. The CDR3 coding sequence is TGTGCCAGCAGTTACCGACAAAGCAATCAGCCCCAGCATTTT.

The chain links TRBV7-9 to TRBJ2-1; no clear D gene. The CDR3 is 14 amino acids. The germline V gene has CDR1 SEHNR and CDR2 FQNEAQ (reference sequence). V lost 0 bases to trimming and J lost 5 bases, with 8 bases between them. The CDR3 DNA reads TGTGCCAGCAGCTTAGCTGTCGTTAACAATGAGCAGTTCTTC. This encodes CASSLAVVNNEQFF.

This clonotype was seen a single time. A far larger clone is a single base away, which makes a read error likely. The chain uses TRBV6-1 and TRBJ2-7; TRBD1 or TRBD2 may be the D gene (5 bases each). Trimming stripped 6 bases from V and 7 bases from J, with 22 bases between. The CDR3 spans 15 residues. In germline, CDR1 is MNHNS, CDR2 SASEGT. Here the CDR3 DNA reads TGTGCCAGCAGATTAATCCGGGACCGTGGGAATGAGCAGTACTTC. This gives the protein CASRLIRDRGNEQYF.

This clonotype was detected ten times or more. The chain couples TRBV6-1 to TRBJ2-6, with D unclear. Trimming removed 6 bases from V and 2 bases from J, with 11 bases in between. Germline values: CDR1 MNHNS, CDR2 SASEGT. The CDR3 length is 15 residues. The CDR3 DNA reads TGTGCCAGCAGGACAAGGATAACTGGGGCCAACGTCCTGACTTTC. Its translation is CASRTRITGANVLTF.

As to this clonotype: Just one base apart from a much larger clone, this may be a read error. The DNA is omitted, as the CDR3 cannot be located on it reliably, and the CDR3 follows TCRdb's listing. The gene calls are TRBV29-1 and TRBJ2-7; the table's D call, TRBD1, was not checked against the DNA. Germline loops: CDR1 SQVTM, CDR2 ANQGSEA. The CDR3 comprises 14 residues, both ends counted. CDR3 sequence reads: CSVGAGATGYEQHF.

This clonotype was observed a few times. The gene calls are TRBV9 and TRBJ2-3; 9 bases fit TRBD2. After removal of 7 bases from V and 0 bases from J, the junction contained 6 bases not matched to a gene. This CDR3 is built from 15 residues. Germline V CDR1 and CDR2: SGDLS, YYNGEE. DNA for the CDR3: TGTGCCAGCGATACTAGCGGGCGGAGCACAGATACGCAGTATTTT. It specifies CASDTSGRSTDTQYF.

The chain uses TRBV7-9 and TRBJ2-3; D may be TRBD2 (6 bases). Germline assignment: CDR1 SEHNR and CDR2 FQNEAQ (reference sequence). Trimming removed 7 bases at V and 1 base at J, with 15 bases between. The CDR3 sequence is 15 residues long. CDR3 coding DNA: TGTGCCAGCACCCAACCCTCTAGCGGCACAGATACGCAGTATTTT. Its protein product is CASTQPSSGTDTQYF. Using reference TRBV7-9 and TRBJ2-3 for the parts outside the CDR3, the full variable domain is DTGVSQNPRHKITKRGQNVTFRCDPISEHNRLYWYRQTLGQGPEFLTYFQNEAQLEKSRLLSDRFSAERPKGSFSTLEIQRTEQGDSAMYLCASTQPSSGTDTQYFGPGTRLTVL.